This TCR beta chain appears in the sequencing data of a study of blood T cell repertoires in COVID-19. As for the study in general: Spain, Italy and the United States supplied samples that represented acute and convalescent COVID-19. PBMCs, B-cell-depleted T cells, or T cells provided the cDNA or gDNA that made up the material.

In germline, CDR1 is SNHLY, CDR2 FYNNEI. With V trimmed by 5 bases and J by 6 bases, 9 bases remained unmatched. The CDR3 loop spans 16 amino acids. Original processing notes: Reference gene primer amplification gave estimated nucleated cell counts. Measured with immunoSEQ multiplex PCR; TCRdb has only the in-frame clones, and not every one. Clone size and the V and J calls come from that table; the DNA yielded D and trimming. The table lists about 94,000 clones, around 74% of them singletons. This clone showed up just a few times. The origin of this receptor is a man between 65 and 80 years old with COVID-19, enrolled during active disease. The J gene is TRBJ2-7, the V gene TRBV2, with 14 bases lining up with TRBD2. Material for sequencing was peripheral blood. The CDR3 loop is CASSYSGTSGRLEQYF. Here the CDR3 DNA reads TGTGCCAGCAGTTATTCCGGGACTAGCGGGAGACTCGAGCAGTACTTC.